The rows below give T cell receptor beta chains drawn from one sample of a study of vaccination effects on CD4 cells after COVID-19. Their recognized antigens are unknown. Sequencing used immunoSEQ multiplex PCR; TCRdb keeps in-frame clones, though not all of them. The sample has approximately 30,000 clones, approximately 72% seen once; the top ten hold about 30%. This material consisted of CD4+ T cells from PBMCs cultured with SARS-CoV-2 spike peptides, taken before COVID-19 vaccination. The source is a human donor who received a COVID-19 vaccine. CDR3s include the opening cysteine and the closing phenylalanine or tryptophan. Fields, in order: V gene, J gene, D gene, clone size, CDR3 protein, CDR3 DNA. D genes are given only for firm matches. Expanded clones are given a class, and other clones once, few, many or no size at all.

>TRBV4-2|TRBJ2-1|-|-
CASSQDRANNEQFF
TGTGCCAGCAGCCAAGATCGGGCTAACAATGAGCAGTTCTTC
>TRBV27|TRBJ2-7|-|-
CASSPNYGGEQYF
TGTGCCAGCAGCCCAAACTACGGCGGCGAGCAGTACTTC
>TRBV30|TRBJ1-2|-|few
CAWSKNGYTF
TGTGCCTGGAGCAAAAATGGCTACACCTTC
>TRBV7-2|TRBJ2-7|-|few
CASSLGARQGRNEQYF
TGTGCCAGCAGCTTAGGGGCTCGGCAGGGGAGGAACGAGCAGTACTTC
>TRBV3-1/TRBV3-2|TRBJ2-3|TRBD2|once
CASSPEWTSGKRSF
TGTGCCAGCAGCCCCGAGTGGACTAGCGGAAAGAGGTCCTTT
>TRBV7-8|TRBJ2-3|TRBD1|-
CASSPRDRVTDTQYF
TGTGCCAGCAGCCCCCGGGACAGGGTCACAGATACGCAGTATTTT
>TRBV6-2/TRBV6-3|TRBJ1-2|TRBD1|-
CASSPGQRANYGYTF
TGTGCCAGCAGCCCGGGACAGAGAGCTAACTATGGCTACACCTTC
>TRBV7-2|TRBJ1-6|-|-
CASSLGVRSPLHF
TGTGCCAGCAGCTTAGGGGTGCGGTCACCCCTCCACTTT
>TRBV5-4|TRBJ2-2|-|-
CASGRGGGRTGELFF
TGTGCCAGCGGAAGAGGTGGAGGGAGGACCGGGGAGCTGTTTTTT
>TRBV7-8|TRBJ1-4|TRBD1|-
CASSSPPGQEEKLFF
TGTGCCAGCAGCTCTCCGCCAGGACAGGAGGAAAAACTGTTTTTT
>TRBV29-1|TRBJ2-7|TRBD1|-
CSVGTGEQYF
TGCAGCGTTGGGACAGGCGAGCAGTACTTC
>TRBV4-1|TRBJ1-6|-|-
CASSQEYGPNSPLHF
TGCGCCAGCAGCCAAGAATACGGCCCAAATTCACCCCTCCACTTT
>TRBV6-2/TRBV6-3|TRBJ1-1|-|-
CASSSPGQGRTEAFF
TGTGCCAGCAGTTCCCCCGGGCAGGGTAGGACTGAAGCTTTCTTT
>TRBV19|TRBJ1-5|TRBD1|-
CASSGTVGSNQPQHF
TGTGCCAGTAGTGGGACAGTTGGTAGCAATCAGCCCCAGCATTTT
>TRBV28|TRBJ1-3|-|-
CASSPSRRGRGGNTIYF
TGTGCCAGCAGCCCATCAAGGAGGGGAAGAGGCGGAAACACCATATATTTT
>TRBV28|TRBJ1-1|-|-
CASSLGGNTEAFF
TGTGCCAGCAGTTTAGGAGGGAACACTGAAGCTTTCTTT